This TCR beta chain was profiled in a study of T cell responses to AZD1222 COVID-19 vaccine. The V end lost 6 bases, the J end lost 9 bases, and 22 bases lay between the germline ends. CDR3 length: 15 amino acids. Germline V gene data show CDR1 as SGHRS and CDR2 as YFSETQ. TCRdb's table, derived via immunoSEQ multiplex PCR, lists solely in-frame clones and lacks some. The sample carries under 150,000 clones, over 80% recorded once. The specimen was peripheral blood, collected on day 0 of AZD1222 vaccination. This receptor was taken from an adult in good health. This sequence joins TRBV5-1 and TRBJ2-1; tentative D call: TRBD2 (6 bases). CDR3 nucleotides: TGCGCCAGCATCCTATTGGGGGGAGACCAAGGTGAGCAGTTCTTC. This gives the protein CASILLGGDQGEQFF. The variable domain in full, with the rest retrieved from reference TRBV5-1 and TRBJ2-1, is KAGVTQTPRYLIKTRGQQVTLSCSPISGHRSVSWYQQTPGQGLQFLFEYFSETQRNKGNFPGRFSGRQFSNSRSEMNVSTLELGDSALYLCASILLGGDQGEQFFGPGTRLTVL.